This paragraph covers one T cell receptor beta chain sequence. This record belongs to a study of blood T cells in healthy people across ages. Through a sample-barcoded 5' primer and a J-beta primer mix, a second PCR was run for roughly 7 to 11 cycles. TCRdb independently ran MiXCR on the 5' RACE reads; one entry per CDR3 protein. The sample has approximately 690,000 distinct CDR3 sequences, approximately 40% seen once. CDR3 size: 19 residues. Per the germline V gene, CDR1 is SNHLY and CDR2 is FYNNEI. The ends lost 6 bases at V and 1 base at J; junction bases unmatched: 12. This chain joins TRBV2 and TRBJ1-4, with 12 nucleotides matching TRBD1. Sample: blood. The TCR originated in an elderly man in good health. In DNA form, the CDR3 reads TGTGCCAGCAGCCGCGCCGGGACAGGGGGCGCCGGAACTAATGAAAAACTGTTTTTT. Translated, it gives CASSRAGTGGAGTNEKLFF.